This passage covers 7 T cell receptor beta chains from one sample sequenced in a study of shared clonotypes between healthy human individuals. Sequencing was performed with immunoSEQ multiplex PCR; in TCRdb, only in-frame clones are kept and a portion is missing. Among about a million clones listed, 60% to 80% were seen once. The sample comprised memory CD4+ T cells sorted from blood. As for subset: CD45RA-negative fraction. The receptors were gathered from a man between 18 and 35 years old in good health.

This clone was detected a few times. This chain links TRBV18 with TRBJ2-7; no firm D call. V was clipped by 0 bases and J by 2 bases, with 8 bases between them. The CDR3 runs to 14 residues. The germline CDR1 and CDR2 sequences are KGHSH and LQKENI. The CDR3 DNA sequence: TGTGCCAGCTCACCACCTAACGAGCCCTACGAGCAGTACTTC. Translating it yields CASSPPNEPYEQYF.

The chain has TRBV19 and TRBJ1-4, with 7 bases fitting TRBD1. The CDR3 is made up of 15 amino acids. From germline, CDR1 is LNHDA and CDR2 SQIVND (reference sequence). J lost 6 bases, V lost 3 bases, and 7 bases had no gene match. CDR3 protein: CASSMGGTAHEKLFF. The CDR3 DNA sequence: TGTGCCAGTAGTATGGGGGGGACAGCCCATGAAAAACTGTTTTTT.

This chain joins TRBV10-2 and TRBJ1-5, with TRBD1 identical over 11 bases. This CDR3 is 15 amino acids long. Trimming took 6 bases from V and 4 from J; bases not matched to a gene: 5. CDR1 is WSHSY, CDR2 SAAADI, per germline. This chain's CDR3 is CASSGQGAENQPQHF. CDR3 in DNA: TGCGCCAGCAGCGGACAGGGGGCGGAGAATCAGCCCCAGCATTTT.

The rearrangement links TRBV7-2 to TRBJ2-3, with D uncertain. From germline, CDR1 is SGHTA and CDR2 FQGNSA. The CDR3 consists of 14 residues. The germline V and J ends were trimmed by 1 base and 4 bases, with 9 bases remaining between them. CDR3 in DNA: TGTGCCAGCAGCTTAGTCCTATTTCCAGATACGCAGTATTTT. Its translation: CASSLVLFPDTQYF.

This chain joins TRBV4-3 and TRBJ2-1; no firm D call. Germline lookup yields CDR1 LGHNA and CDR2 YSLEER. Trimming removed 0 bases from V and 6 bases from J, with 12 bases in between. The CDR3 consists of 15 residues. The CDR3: CASSQDARLSNEQFF. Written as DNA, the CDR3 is TGCGCCAGCAGCCAAGATGCGCGTCTATCCAATGAGCAGTTCTTC.

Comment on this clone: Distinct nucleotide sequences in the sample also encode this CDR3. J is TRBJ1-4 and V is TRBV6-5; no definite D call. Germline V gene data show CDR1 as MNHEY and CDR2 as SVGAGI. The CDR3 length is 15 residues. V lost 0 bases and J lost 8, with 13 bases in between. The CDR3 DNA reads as TGTGCCAGCAGTTACTCGCCAGAGTTGAGAGAAAAACTGTTTTTT. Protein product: CASSYSPELREKLFF.

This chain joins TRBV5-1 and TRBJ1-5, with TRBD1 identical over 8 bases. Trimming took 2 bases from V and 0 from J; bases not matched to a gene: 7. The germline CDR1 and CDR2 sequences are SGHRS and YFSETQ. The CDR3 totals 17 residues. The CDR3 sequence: CASSLGQGEGSNQPQHF. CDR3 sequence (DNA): TGCGCCAGCAGCTTAGGACAGGGTGAGGGTAGCAATCAGCCCCAGCATTTT.